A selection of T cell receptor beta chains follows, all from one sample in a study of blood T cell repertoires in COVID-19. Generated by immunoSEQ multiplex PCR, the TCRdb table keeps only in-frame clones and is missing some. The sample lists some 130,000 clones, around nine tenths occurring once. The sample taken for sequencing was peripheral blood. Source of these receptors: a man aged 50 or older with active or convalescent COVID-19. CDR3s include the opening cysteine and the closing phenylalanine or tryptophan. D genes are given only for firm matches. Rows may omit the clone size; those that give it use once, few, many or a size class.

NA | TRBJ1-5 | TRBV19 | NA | TGTGCCAGTAGTATATCAAGCAATCAGCCCCAGCATTTT | CASSISSNQPQHF
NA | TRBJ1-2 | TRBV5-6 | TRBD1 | TGTGCCAGCAGCCATCTGACAGGGAACTATGGCTACACCTTC | CASSHLTGNYGYTF
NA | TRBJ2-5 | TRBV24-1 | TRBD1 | TGTGCCACCAGTGAGACAGGGCGCGGCGGTGGAGAGACCCAGTACTTC | CATSETGRGGGETQYF
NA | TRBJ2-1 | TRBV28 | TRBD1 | TGTGCCAGCAGTTCCCCGTGGCGGGGACAGGGCCACAATGAGCAGTTCTTC | CASSSPWRGQGHNEQFF
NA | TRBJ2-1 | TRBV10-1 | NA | TGCGCCAGCAGTGACGGTAGCAGGGATTGGTACAATGAGCAGTTCTTC | CASSDGSRDWYNEQFF
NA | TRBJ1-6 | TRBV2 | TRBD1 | TGTGCCAGCGGGACAGATAATAATTCACCCCTCCACTTT | CASGTDNNSPLHF
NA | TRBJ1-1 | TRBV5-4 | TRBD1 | TGTGCCAGCAGCAGGACAGGGGCAAGGAGTGAAGCTTTCTTT | CASSRTGARSEAFF
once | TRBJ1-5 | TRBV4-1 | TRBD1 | TGCGCCAGCAGCCAAGCATATCGGACAGGGGGTCAGCCCCAGCATTTT | CASSQAYRTGGQPQHF
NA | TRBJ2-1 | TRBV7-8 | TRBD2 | TGTGCCAGCAGCTATAGCGGGAGGGTGGACAATGAGCAGTTCTTC | CASSYSGRVDNEQFF
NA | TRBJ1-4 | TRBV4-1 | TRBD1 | TGCGCCAGCAGCCAAGGGGACAGGACAAATGAAAAACTGTTTTTT | CASSQGDRTNEKLFF
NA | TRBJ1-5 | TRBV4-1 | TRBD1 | TGCGCCAGCAGCCAAGATGGACAGGGAGGGAGCAATCAGCCCCAGCATTTT | CASSQDGQGGSNQPQHF
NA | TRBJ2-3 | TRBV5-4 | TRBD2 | TGTGCCAGCAGCCCTGGACTAGGATTGCACGCAGATACGCAGTATTTT | CASSPGLGLHADTQYF
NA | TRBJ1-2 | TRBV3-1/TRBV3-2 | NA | TGTGCCAGCAGCCACGGGACACCAGAGGGTAGAACCTTC | CASSHGTPEGRTF
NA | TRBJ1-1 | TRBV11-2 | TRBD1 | TGTGCCAGCAGCTCGTACGGACAGGGGGCGTACTATGGCACTGAAGCTTTCTTT | CASSSYGQGAYYGTEAFF
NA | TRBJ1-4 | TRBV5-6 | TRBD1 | TGTGCCAGCAGCTTGTTTCCGGGACAGAATGAAAAACTGTTTTTT | CASSLFPGQNEKLFF
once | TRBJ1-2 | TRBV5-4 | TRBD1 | TGTGCCAGCAGCGGACAGGGGAAGGATGGCTACACCTTC | CASSGQGKDGYTF
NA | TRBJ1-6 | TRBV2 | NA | TGTGCCAGCAGTGAGGCCAGGGTGAATTCACCCCTCCACTTT | CASSEARVNSPLHF
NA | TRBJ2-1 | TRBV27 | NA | TGTGCCAGCAGTTTTGCGGGATCCTCCAATGAGCAGTTCTTC | CASSFAGSSNEQFF
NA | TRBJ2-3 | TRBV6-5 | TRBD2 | TGTGCCAGCAGTTACGGTCTAGCCGGGGGGGTCGATACGCAGTATTTT | CASSYGLAGGVDTQYF